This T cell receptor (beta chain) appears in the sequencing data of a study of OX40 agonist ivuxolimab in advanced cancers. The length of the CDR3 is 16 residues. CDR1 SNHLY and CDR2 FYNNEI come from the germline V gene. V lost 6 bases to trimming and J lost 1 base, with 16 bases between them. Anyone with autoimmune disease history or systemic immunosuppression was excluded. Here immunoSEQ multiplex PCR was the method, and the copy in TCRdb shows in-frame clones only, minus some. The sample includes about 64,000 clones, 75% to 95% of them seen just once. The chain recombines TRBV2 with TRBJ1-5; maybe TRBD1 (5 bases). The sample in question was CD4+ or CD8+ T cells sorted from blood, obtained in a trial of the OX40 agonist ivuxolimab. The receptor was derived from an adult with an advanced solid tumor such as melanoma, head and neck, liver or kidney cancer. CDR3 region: CASSQYGGFSNQPQHF. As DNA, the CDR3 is TGTGCCAGCAGCCAATATGGGGGGTTCAGCAATCAGCCCCAGCATTTT. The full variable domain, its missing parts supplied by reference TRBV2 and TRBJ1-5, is EPEVTQTPSHQVTQMGQEVILRCVPISNHLYFYWYRQILGQKVEFLVSFYNNEISEKSEIFDDQFSVERPDGSNFTLKIRSTKLEDSAMYFCASSQYGGFSNQPQHFGDGTRLSIL.